Below are 30 T cell receptor beta chains sequenced from a single sample in a study of beta chain features in type 1 diabetes. The isolated RNA, all of it, was reverse transcribed, so expressed TCRB transcripts were what got sequenced. Measured with immunoSEQ multiplex PCR; TCRdb has only the in-frame clones, and not every one. The data show 400,000 or so clones, with 10% to 15% seen just once and 0.008% to 0.011% held by the top ten. The study's findings and limits: When Type 1 diabetes patients were examined, their TCRB CDR3s proved moderately but significantly shorter in all four CD4+ subsets.

Which antigens these TCRs recognize remains unknown. Sequenced: naive CD4+ T cells from blood. The source is a woman between 18 and 29 years old with type 1 diabetes.

The CDR3 loop reads CASSEGQGSQPQHF. The DNA for the CDR3 is TGTGCCAGCAGTGAAGGTCAGGGGAGTCAGCCCCAGCATTTT. The chain uses TRBV25-1 and TRBJ1-5; TRBD1 might be the D (6 bases). Germline loops: CDR1 MGHDK, CDR2 SYGVNS. This CDR3 contains 14 residues. V was clipped by 2 bases and J by 6 bases, with 11 bases between them.

V gene TRBV6-5 combines with J gene TRBJ1-2, with D possibly TRBD1 on 6 matching bases. V was trimmed by 6 bases and J by 4 bases, leaving 15 bases between them. CDR3 length: 14 residues. CDR1 and CDR2 from the germline V gene are MNHEY and SVGAGI. The CDR3 spells CASRSPTGTYGYTF. In DNA form, the CDR3 reads TGTGCCAGCAGGTCTCCTACAGGGACCTATGGCTACACCTTC.

The genes are TRBV7-7 and TRBJ2-5; the D gene is possibly TRBD2 (6 bases). The V gene's germline CDR1 is SSHAT and CDR2 FNYEAQ (reference sequence). The CDR3 sequence is 15 residues long. V lost 3 bases, J lost 0 bases, and 11 bases lay in between. CDR3 loop: CASSFNSGNQETQYF. CDR3 nucleotides: TGTGCCAGCAGCTTTAATAGCGGAAACCAAGAGACCCAGTACTTC.

The V call is TRBV25-1, the J call TRBJ1-1; D gene unclear. Germline assignment: CDR1 MGHDK and CDR2 SYGVNS. The V end was cut by 2 bases, the J end by 11 bases, with 12 bases between. The CDR3 is 12 amino acids. As DNA, the CDR3 is TGTGCCAGCAGTGAAACGGGAATGGGGGCTTTCTTT. It translates to CASSETGMGAFF.

This clone was observed a handful of times. The chain employs TRBV7-2 and TRBJ2-7, with 9 positions matching TRBD2. The CDR3 has 15 amino acids. The germline CDR1 and CDR2 sequences are SGHTA and FQGNSA. Trimming took 6 bases from V and 0 from J; bases not matched to a gene: 6. CDR3 nucleotides: TGTGCCAGCAGACATAGCGGGAGTAGCTCCTACGAGCAGTACTTC. Its translation is CASRHSGSSSYEQYF.

This clone showed up just a few times. The genes are TRBV10-3 and TRBJ2-2; no firm D call. V lost 11 bases and J lost 7, with 14 bases in between. CDR1 and CDR2 from the germline V gene are ENHRY and SYGVKD. The CDR3 covers 12 residues. The CDR3 spells CAASSGDGELFF. Written as DNA, the CDR3 is TGTGCCGCATCTTCAGGCGACGGGGAGCTGTTTTTT.

The V call is TRBV6-1, the J call TRBJ2-3; D remains ambiguous. CDR1 MNHNS and CDR2 SASEGT come from the germline V gene. V dropped 2 bases and J dropped 4 bases, with 4 bases sitting between them. The CDR3 contains 12 residues. CDR3 in amino acids: CASSEIADTQYF. The CDR3, as DNA: TGTGCCAGCAGTGAAATCGCAGATACGCAGTATTTT.

The chain carries TRBV4-1 and TRBJ2-2, with D perhaps matching TRBD1 (5 bases). Looked up from germline, CDR1 is MGHRA and CDR2 is YSYEKL. V lost 0 bases and J 5 bases, leaving 10 bases between the germline ends. The CDR3 length is 15 residues. This CDR3 reads CASSQEGLPTGELFF. The CDR3 coding sequence is TGCGCCAGCAGCCAAGAGGGGCTTCCGACCGGGGAGCTGTTTTTT.

The rearrangement links TRBV11-2 to TRBJ2-5; weak D call: TRBD1 (5 bases). The CDR3 length is 16 residues. V lost 5 bases, J lost 3 bases, and 19 bases lay in between. From germline, CDR1 is SGHAT and CDR2 FQNNGV. CDR3 nucleotide sequence: TGTGCCAGCAGCGTAGGACATTTCTGGGCGAAAGAGACCCAGTACTTC. It is translated as CASSVGHFWAKETQYF.

This clone was seen more than once but under ten times. The rearrangement joins TRBV5-1 to TRBJ2-7, with 12 bases matching TRBD2. With V trimmed by 5 bases and J by 5 bases, 14 bases remained unmatched. This CDR3 region has 17 residues. The germline V gene has CDR1 SGHRS and CDR2 YFSETQ. For the CDR3, the DNA is TGCGCCAGCAGTCAGGACAGACTAGCGGGAGTCATCGACGAGCAGTACTTC. Translation: CASSQDRLAGVIDEQYF.

The chain combines TRBV4-2 with TRBJ1-6; the match to TRBD1 covers 8 bases. The CDR3 runs 16 residues. V lost 3 bases, J lost 7 bases, and 8 bases stayed unmatched. CDR1 and CDR2 (germline): LGHNA, YNFKEQ. CDR3 coding DNA: TGTGCCAGCAGCCACCCGGACAGGGATAACAATTCACCCCTCCACTTT. Translation gives CASSHPDRDNNSPLHF.

Concerning this clone itself: One end of the junction varies from germline; a read error may be responsible. This chain's CDR3 is CASRLGQGYEQYF. Here the CDR3 DNA reads TGCGCCAGCAGATTGGGACAGGGCTACGAGCAGTACTTC. The chain combines TRBV5-1 with TRBJ2-7; the match to TRBD1 covers 9 bases. The CDR3 sequence is 13 residues long. Per the germline V gene, CDR1 is SGHRS and CDR2 is YFSETQ. The whole variable domain, remainder taken from reference TRBV5-1 and TRBJ2-7, is KAGVTQTPRYLIKTRGQQVTLSCSPISGHRSVSWYQQTPGQGLQFLFEYFSETQRNKGNFPGRFSGRQFSNSRSEMNVSTLELGDSALYLCASRLGQGYEQYFGPGTRLTVT.

This clone has only a few counts. The genes are TRBV4-2 and TRBJ2-7; 10 bases line up with TRBD2. This CDR3 region has 16 residues. The J segment lost 3 bases and the V segment lost 1 base, leaving 6 bases of the junction unmatched. The germline V gene encodes CDR1 LGHNA and CDR2 YNFKEQ. The CDR3: CASSQVGGTSDYEQYF. In DNA form, the CDR3 reads TGTGCCAGCAGCCAAGTCGGTGGGACTAGCGACTACGAGCAGTACTTC.

This clone was detected a few times. The rearrangement uses TRBV5-1 and TRBJ2-3; D is unclear. The CDR3 spans 15 residues. V was clipped by 0 bases and J by 1 base, with 9 bases between them. Germline V lookup: CDR1 SGHRS, CDR2 YFSETQ. The CDR3, as DNA: TGCGCCAGCAGCTTGGTTAACATGGGCACAGATACGCAGTATTTT. Encoded protein: CASSLVNMGTDTQYF.

The table lists this clone with a few counts. For the CDR3, the DNA is TGCGCCAGCAGCCAAGAGCGGACAGCGATATACGAGCAGTACTTC. It translates to CASSQERTAIYEQYF. V is TRBV4-3 and J is TRBJ2-7; a weak D match, TRBD1 (6 bases). CDR1 is LGHNA and CDR2 is YSLEER in the germline V gene. The ends were cut back, 0 bases at V and 4 bases at J, with 13 bases in the middle. The CDR3 runs to 15 residues.

CDR3: CASSLMAEASTDTQYF. The CDR3 DNA reads TGTGCCAGCAGCTTAATGGCGGAAGCTAGCACAGATACGCAGTATTTT. The chain combines TRBV7-3 with TRBJ2-3, with D unresolved. The CDR3 sequence is 16 residues long. The germline CDR1 and CDR2 sequences are SGHTA and FQGTGA. The V end was cut by 1 base, the J end by 0 bases, with 11 bases between.

This clone was counted a single time. DNA of the CDR3: TGTGCCAGCAGAGGGGCCCTTTCCAGCGGGGAGCTGTTTTTT. Amino acid sequence: CASRGALSSGELFF. V usage is TRBV11-3 and J usage is TRBJ2-2; a weak D match, TRBD1 (5 bases). Trimming took 6 bases from V and 7 from J, leaving 15 bases between them. Germline-derived CDR1 and CDR2 are SGHNT and YENEEA. The CDR3 is 14 residues long.

This sequence joins TRBV11-2 and TRBJ2-5, with 7 bases lining up with TRBD2. The CDR3 contains 16 residues. The germline CDR1 and CDR2 sequences are SGHAT and FQNNGV. With 5 bases clipped from V and 2 bases from J, the junction kept 11 bases outside the gene matches. As DNA, the CDR3 is TGTGCCAGCAGCCGCCCCTCCAGGACTAGACAAGAGACCCAGTACTTC. Amino acids: CASSRPSRTRQETQYF.

The sample holds a few counts of this clone. The rearrangement uses TRBV9 and TRBJ2-7, with 8 bases aligning to TRBD1. The CDR3 loop spans 14 amino acids. The junction had 8 bases not matched to a gene; V was cut back by 3 bases and J by 6 bases. Germline V gene lookup returns CDR1 SGDLS and CDR2 YYNGEE. CDR3 coding DNA: TGTGCCAGCAGCGCCCAGGGGGCGCCGGGCGAGCAGTACTTC. This gives the protein CASSAQGAPGEQYF.

The table lists this clone with a few counts. This chain connects TRBV25-1 to TRBJ2-3; D unclear. This CDR3 is 14 amino acids long. V was clipped by 2 bases and J by 4 bases, with 10 bases between them. Germline V CDR1 and CDR2: MGHDK, SYGVNS. DNA of the CDR3: TGTGCCAGCAGTGAACTAGTCCCCCCAGATACGCAGTATTTT. Protein product: CASSELVPPDTQYF. The full variable domain, completed using reference TRBV25-1 and TRBJ2-3, is EADIYQTPRYLVIGTGKKITLECSQTMGHDKMYWYQQDPGMELHLIHYSYGVNSTEKGDLSSESTVSRIRTEHFPLTLESARPSHTSQYLCASSELVPPDTQYFGPGTRLTVL.

This clone was seen only a few times. The junction and the germline gene differ at one end; a read error may be behind it. The rearrangement uses TRBV28 and TRBJ2-7; 7 nucleotides match TRBD1. Germline loops: CDR1 MDHEN, CDR2 SYDVKM. There are 12 residues in the CDR3. The CDR3: CASRSGTQGMDF. DNA of the CDR3: TGTGCCAGCAGGTCAGGTACACAGGGGATGGACTTC.

The chain recombines TRBV7-9 with TRBJ1-1; D gene uncertain. The CDR3 length is 13 residues. The V gene's germline CDR1 is SEHNR and CDR2 FQNEAQ (reference sequence). Trimming cost V 2 bases and J 5 bases, with 9 bases left between them. CDR3 in amino acids: CASSLSGNTEAFF. As DNA, the CDR3 is TGTGCCAGCAGCTTATCGGGTAATACTGAAGCTTTCTTT.

This clone showed up just a few times. The chain couples TRBV6-5 to TRBJ2-5; TRBD1 is a possible D gene (6 bases). Deletions cut 6 bases from V and 1 base from J, with 15 bases between. CDR3 size: 15 residues. CDR1 and CDR2 (germline): MNHEY, SVGAGI. The CDR3 loop is CASRRTQGSQETQYF. Written as DNA, the CDR3 is TGTGCCAGCAGACGAACACAGGGATCCCAAGAGACCCAGTACTTC.

V and J are TRBV4-2 and TRBJ2-7; TRBD2 aligns across 11 bases. The V gene's germline CDR1 is LGHNA and CDR2 YNFKEQ. The CDR3 is 16 residues long. The V segment lost 5 bases and the J segment 1 base; nucleotides outside the gene matches: 7. The CDR3 bases are TGTGCCAGCAGCAGGACGGGACTAGCGGATTCCTACGAGCAGTACTTC. Protein product: CASSRTGLADSYEQYF.

In this sample, this clone turned up a few times. The chain combines TRBV28 with TRBJ2-1; tentative D call: TRBD2 (6 bases). CDR3 length: 17 residues. Trimming pared 6 bases from V and 0 bases from J, leaving 18 bases between. Germline CDR1 reads MDHEN; CDR2 reads SYDVKM. The CDR3 coding sequence is TGTGCCAGCAGATCGCTCGGGTTAGCGGTCTCCTACAATGAGCAGTTCTTC. Amino acids: CASRSLGLAVSYNEQFF. The full variable domain, rest sourced from reference TRBV28 and TRBJ2-1, is DVKVTQSSRYLVKRTGEKVFLECVQDMDHENMFWYRQDPGLGLRLIYFSYDVKMKEKGDIPEGYSVSREKKERFSLILESASTNQTSMYLCASRSLGLAVSYNEQFFGPGTRLTVL.

V usage is TRBV19 and J usage is TRBJ1-5; TRBD1 matches 7 bases. This CDR3 has 15 amino acids. The germline gives CDR1 LNHDA, CDR2 SQIVND (reference sequence). With 5 bases clipped from V and 3 bases from J, the junction kept 7 bases outside the gene matches. The CDR3 is CASSSLTGPNQPQHF. DNA of the CDR3: TGTGCCAGTAGTTCCCTGACAGGGCCCAATCAGCCCCAGCATTTT.

This clone was seen a handful of times. The J gene is TRBJ2-5, the V gene TRBV9; TRBD2 matches at 10 bases. With V trimmed by 0 bases and J by 1 base, 6 bases remained unmatched. There are 17 residues in the CDR3. In germline, CDR1 is SGDLS, CDR2 YYNGEE. This chain's CDR3 is CASSVAGLARFQETQYF. Written as DNA, the CDR3 is TGTGCCAGCAGCGTAGCGGGACTAGCGCGCTTCCAAGAGACCCAGTACTTC.

The chain combines TRBV11-3 with TRBJ1-5; D may be TRBD1 (6 bases). This CDR3 is 13 amino acids long. Trimming took off 4 bases at V and 4 bases at J, with 8 bases between the two ends. The V gene's germline CDR1 is SGHNT and CDR2 YENEEA. DNA of the CDR3: TGTGCCAGCAGCTCACAGGGAAATCAGCCCCAGCATTTT. It translates to CASSSQGNQPQHF.

This clone was found a few times. V and J are TRBV9 and TRBJ1-6; D is unresolved. Germline V gives CDR1 SGDLS, CDR2 YYNGEE. The CDR3 consists of 14 residues. Trimming took off 0 bases at V and 5 bases at J, with 6 bases between the two ends. The CDR3 nucleotides are TGTGCCAGCAGCGTAGGGGCTGATAATTCACCCCTCCACTTT. It yields the protein CASSVGADNSPLHF. Full variable domain (outside the CDR3, taken from reference TRBV9 and TRBJ1-6): DSGVTQTPKHLITATGQRVTLRCSPRSGDLSVYWYQQSLDQGLQFLIQYYNGEERAKGNILERFSAQQFPDLHSELNLSSLELGDSALYFCASSVGADNSPLHFGNGTRLTVT.

The V and J genes are TRBV18 and TRBJ1-5; TRBD1 is a possible D gene (6 bases). Germline loops: CDR1 KGHSH, CDR2 LQKENI. Trimming took off 1 base at V and 4 bases at J, with 14 bases between the two ends. CDR3 length equals 16 residues. CDR3 in amino acids: CASSPRLDSSNQPQHF. CDR3 nucleotide sequence: TGTGCCAGCTCACCACGGCTGGACAGCAGTAATCAGCCCCAGCATTTT.